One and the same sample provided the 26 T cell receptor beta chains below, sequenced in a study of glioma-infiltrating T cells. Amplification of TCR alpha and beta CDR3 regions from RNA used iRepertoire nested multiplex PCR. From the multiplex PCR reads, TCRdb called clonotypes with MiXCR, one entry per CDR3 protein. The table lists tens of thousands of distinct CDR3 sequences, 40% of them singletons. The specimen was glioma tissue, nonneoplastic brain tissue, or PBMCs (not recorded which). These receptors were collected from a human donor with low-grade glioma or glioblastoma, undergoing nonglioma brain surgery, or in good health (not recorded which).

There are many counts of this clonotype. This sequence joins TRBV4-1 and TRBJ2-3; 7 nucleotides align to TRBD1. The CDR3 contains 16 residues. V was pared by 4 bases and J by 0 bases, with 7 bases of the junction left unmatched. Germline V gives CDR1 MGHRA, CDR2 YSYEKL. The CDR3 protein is CASSPVGTASTDTQYF. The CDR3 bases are TGCGCCAGCAGCCCCGTCGGGACAGCTAGCACAGATACGCAGTATTTT.

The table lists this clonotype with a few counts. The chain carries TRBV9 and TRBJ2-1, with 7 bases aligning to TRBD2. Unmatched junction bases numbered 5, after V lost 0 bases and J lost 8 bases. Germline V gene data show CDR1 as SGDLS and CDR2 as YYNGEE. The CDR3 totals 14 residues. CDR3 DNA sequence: TGTGCCAGCAGCGTAGCGGGAGGCTATGATGAGCAGTTCTTC. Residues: CASSVAGGYDEQFF.

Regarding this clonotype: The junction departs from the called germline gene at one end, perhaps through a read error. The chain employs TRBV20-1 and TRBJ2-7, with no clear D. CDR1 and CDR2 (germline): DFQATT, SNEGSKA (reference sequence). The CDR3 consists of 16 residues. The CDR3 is CSARNPGRARTYERYF. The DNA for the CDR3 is TGCAGTGCTAGGAATCCAGGACGCGCCAGGACCTACGAGCGGTACTTC.

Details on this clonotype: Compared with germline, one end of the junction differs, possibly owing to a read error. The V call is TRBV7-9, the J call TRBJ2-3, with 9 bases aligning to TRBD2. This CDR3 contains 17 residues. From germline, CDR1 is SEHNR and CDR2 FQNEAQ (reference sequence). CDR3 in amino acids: CASSLGLAGETIDTQYF. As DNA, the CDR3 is TGTGCCAGCAGCTTGGGTTTAGCGGGGGAAACCATAGATACGCAGTACTTT.

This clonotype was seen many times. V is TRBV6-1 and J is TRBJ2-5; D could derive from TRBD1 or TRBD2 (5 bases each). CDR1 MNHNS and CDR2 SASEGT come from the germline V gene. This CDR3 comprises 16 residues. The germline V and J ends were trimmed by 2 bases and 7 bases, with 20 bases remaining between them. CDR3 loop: CASSEPPGPPKGTQYF. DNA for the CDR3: TGTGCCAGCAGTGAACCTCCGGGACCGCCTAAGGGGACCCAGTACTTC.

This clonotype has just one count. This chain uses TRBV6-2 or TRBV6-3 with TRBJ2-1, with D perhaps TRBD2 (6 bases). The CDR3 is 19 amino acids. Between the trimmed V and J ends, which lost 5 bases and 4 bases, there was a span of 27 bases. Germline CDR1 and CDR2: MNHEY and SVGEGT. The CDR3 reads CASSGPRPRQEGGYNEQFF. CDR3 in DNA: TGTGCCAGCAGTGGCCCCCGTCCGCGCCAAGAGGGAGGATACAATGAGCAGTTCTTC.

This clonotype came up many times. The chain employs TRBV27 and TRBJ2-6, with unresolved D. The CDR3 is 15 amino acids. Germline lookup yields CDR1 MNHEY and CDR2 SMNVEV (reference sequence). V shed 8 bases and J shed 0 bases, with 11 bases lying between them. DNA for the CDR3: TGTGCCAGCTCTAGACGTCCCTCTGGGGCCAACGTCCTGACTTTC. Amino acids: CASSRRPSGANVLTF.

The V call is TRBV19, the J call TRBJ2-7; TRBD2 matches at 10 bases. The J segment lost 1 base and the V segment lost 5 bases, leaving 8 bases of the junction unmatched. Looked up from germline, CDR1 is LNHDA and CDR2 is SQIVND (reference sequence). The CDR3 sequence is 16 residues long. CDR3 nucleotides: TGTGCCAGTAGTGCCTGGACTAGCGGACTGTCCTACGAGCAGTACTTC. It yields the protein CASSAWTSGLSYEQYF.

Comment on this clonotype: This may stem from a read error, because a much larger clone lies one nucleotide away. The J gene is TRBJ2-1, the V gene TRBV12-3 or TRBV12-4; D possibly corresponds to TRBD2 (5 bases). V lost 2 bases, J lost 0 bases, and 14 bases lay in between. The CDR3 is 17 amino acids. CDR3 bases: TGTGCCAGCAGTTTATTTAGCGTGAGGAGCTCCTACAATGAGCAGTTCTTC. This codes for CASSLFSVRSSYNEQFF.

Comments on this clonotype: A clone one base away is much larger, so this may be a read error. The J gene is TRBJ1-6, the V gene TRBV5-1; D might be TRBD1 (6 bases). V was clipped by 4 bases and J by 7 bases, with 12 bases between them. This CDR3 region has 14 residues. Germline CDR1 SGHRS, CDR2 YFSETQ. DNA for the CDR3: TGCGCCAGCAGCCGGGACATTACCAATTCACCCCTCCACTTT. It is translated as CASSRDITNSPLHF.

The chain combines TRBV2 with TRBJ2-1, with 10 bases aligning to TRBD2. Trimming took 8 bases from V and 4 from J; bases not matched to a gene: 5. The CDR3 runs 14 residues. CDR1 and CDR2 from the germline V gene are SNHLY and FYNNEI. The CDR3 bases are TGTGCCAGCGAGATAGCGGGAGGATACAATGAGCAGTTCTTC. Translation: CASEIAGGYNEQFF.

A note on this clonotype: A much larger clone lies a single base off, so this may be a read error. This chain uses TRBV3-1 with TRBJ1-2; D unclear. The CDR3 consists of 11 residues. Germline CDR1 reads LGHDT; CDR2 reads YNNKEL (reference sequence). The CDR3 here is CASGQRTNYTF. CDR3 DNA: TGTGCCAGCGGCCAAAGGACGAACTACACCTTC.

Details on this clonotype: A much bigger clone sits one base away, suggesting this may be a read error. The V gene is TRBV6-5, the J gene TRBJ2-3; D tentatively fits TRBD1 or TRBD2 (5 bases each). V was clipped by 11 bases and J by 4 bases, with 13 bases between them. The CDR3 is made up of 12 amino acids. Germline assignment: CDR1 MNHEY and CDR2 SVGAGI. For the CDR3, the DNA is TGTGCCGGCAAGGGGACCTCAGATACGCAGTATTTT. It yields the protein CAGKGTSDTQYF.

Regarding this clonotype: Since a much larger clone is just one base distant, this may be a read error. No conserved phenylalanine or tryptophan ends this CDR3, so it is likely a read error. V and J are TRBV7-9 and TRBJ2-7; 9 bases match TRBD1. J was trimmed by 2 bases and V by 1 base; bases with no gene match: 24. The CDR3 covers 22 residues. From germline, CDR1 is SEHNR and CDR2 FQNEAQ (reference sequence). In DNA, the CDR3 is TGTGCCAGCAGCTTAGTTGGGGACTCGGGACAGGGCCCACGCCGGCGGACCTACGAGCAGTACCTC. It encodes CASSLVGDSGQGPRRRTYEQYL.

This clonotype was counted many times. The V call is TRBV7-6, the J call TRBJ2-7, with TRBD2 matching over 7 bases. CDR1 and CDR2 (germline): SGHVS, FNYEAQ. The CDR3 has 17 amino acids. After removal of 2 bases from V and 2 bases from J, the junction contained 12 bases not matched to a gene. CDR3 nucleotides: TGTGCCAGCAGCTTACTTATTAGCGGGCGTTCTCCCTACGAGCAGTACTTC. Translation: CASSLLISGRSPYEQYF.

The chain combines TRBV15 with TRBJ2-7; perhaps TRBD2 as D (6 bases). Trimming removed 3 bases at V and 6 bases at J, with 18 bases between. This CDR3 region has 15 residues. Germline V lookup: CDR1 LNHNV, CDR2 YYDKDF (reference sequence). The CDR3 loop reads CATSSALEGLSEQYF. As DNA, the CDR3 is TGTGCCACCAGCAGTGCGCTGGAGGGCCTGAGCGAGCAGTACTTC.

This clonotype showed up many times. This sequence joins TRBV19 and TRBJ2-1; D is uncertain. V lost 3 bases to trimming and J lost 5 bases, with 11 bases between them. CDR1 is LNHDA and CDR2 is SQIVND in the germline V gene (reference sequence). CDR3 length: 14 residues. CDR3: CASSIPSVDNEQFF. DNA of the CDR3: TGTGCCAGTAGTATTCCCTCCGTCGACAATGAGCAGTTCTTC.

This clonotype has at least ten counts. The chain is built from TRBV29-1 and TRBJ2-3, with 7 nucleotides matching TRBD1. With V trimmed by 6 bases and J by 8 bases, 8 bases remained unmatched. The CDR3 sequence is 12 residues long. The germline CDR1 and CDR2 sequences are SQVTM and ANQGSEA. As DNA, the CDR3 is TGCAGCGTCCGGGACAGCCCTGGTACGCAGTATTTT. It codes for CSVRDSPGTQYF.

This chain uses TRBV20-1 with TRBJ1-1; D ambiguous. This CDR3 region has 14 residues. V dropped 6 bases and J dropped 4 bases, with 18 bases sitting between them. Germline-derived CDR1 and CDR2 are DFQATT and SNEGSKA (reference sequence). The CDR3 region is CSAPPALGSTEAFF. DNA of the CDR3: TGCAGTGCCCCCCCCGCGTTGGGCTCCACTGAAGCTTTCTTT.

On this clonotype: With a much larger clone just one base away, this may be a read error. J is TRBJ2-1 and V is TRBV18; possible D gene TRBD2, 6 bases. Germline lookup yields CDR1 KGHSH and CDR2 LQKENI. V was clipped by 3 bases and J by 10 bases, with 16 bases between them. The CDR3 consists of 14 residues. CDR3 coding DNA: TGTGCCAGCTCACCGACTAGTTTTTTCTACGAGCAGTTCTTC. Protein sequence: CASSPTSFFYEQFF.

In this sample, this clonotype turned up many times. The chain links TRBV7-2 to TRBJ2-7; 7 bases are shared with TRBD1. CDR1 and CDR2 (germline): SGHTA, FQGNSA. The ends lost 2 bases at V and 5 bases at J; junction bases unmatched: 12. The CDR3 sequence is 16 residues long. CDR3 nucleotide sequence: TGTGCCAGCAGCTTACCCAAGCTGACAGGGTACCACGAGCAGTACTTC. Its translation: CASSLPKLTGYHEQYF.

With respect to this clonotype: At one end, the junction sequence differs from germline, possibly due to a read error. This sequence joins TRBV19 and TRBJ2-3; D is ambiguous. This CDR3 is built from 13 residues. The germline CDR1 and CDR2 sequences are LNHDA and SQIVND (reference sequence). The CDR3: CAGSIMSTDTQYF. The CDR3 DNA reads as TGTGCCGGTAGTATTATGTCCACAGATACGCAGTATTTT.

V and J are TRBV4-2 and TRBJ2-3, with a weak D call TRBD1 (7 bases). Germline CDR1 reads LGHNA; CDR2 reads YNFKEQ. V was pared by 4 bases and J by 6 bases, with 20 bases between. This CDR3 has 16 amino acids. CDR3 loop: CASSRTKGGPSDTQYF. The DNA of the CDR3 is TGTGCCAGCAGCCGGACTAAAGGGGGCCCCAGTGATACGCAGTATTTT.

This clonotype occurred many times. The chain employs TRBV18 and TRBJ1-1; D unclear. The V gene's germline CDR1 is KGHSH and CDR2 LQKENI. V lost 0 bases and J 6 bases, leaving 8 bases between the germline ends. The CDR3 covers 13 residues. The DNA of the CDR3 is TGTGCCAGCTCACCACCTGTGGTTCCTGAAGCTTTCTTT. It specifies CASSPPVVPEAFF.

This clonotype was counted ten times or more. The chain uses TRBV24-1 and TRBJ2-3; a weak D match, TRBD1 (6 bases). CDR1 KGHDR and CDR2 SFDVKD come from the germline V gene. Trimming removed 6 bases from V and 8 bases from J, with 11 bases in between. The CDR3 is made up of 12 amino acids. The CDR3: CATSRDTGTQYF. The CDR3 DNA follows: TGTGCCACCAGTCGGGACACGGGTACGCAGTATTTT.

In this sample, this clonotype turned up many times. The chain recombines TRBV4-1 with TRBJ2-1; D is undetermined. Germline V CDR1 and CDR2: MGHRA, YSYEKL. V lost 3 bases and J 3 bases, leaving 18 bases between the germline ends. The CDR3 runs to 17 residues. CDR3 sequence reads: CASSQDAPGESYNEQFF. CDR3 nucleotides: TGCGCCAGCAGCCAGGACGCGCCGGGTGAAAGCTACAATGAGCAGTTCTTC.